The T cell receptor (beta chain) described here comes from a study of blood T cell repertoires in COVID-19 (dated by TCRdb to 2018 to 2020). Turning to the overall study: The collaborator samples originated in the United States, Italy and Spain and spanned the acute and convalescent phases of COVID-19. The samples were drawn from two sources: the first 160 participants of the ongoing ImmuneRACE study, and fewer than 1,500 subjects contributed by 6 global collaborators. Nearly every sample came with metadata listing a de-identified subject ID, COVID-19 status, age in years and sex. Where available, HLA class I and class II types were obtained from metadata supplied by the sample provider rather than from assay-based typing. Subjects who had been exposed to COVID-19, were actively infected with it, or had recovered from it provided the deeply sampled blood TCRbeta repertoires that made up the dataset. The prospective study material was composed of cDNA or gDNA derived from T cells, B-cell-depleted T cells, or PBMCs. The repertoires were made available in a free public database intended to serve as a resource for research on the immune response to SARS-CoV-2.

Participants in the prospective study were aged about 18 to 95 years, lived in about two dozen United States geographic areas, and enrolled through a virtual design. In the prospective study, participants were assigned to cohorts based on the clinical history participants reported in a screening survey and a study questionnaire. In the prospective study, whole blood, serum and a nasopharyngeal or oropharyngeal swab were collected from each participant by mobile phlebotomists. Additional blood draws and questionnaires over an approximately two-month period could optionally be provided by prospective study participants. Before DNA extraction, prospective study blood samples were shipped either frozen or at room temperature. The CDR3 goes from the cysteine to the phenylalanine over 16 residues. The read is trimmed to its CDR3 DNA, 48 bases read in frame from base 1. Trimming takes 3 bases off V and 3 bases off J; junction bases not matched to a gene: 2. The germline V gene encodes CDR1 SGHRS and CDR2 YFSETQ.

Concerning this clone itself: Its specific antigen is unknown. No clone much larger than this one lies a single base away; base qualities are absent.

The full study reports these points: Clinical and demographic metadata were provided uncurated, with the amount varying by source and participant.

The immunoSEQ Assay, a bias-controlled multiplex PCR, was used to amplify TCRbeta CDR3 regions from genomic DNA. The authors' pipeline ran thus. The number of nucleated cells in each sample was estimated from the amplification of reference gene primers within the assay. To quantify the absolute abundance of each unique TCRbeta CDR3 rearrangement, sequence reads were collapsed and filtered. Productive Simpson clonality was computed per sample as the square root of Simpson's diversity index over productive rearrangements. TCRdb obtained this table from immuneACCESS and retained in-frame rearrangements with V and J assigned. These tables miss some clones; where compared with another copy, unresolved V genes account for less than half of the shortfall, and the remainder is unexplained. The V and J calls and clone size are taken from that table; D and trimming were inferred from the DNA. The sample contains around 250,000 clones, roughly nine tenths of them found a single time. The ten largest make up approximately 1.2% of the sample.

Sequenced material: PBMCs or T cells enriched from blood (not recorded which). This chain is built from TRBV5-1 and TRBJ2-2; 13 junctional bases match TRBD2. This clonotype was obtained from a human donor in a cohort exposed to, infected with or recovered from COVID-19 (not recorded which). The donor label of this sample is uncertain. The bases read TGCGCCAGCAGCTCGGGACTAGCGGGGTACACCGGGGAGCTGTTTTTT. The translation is CASSSGLAGYTGELFF.